The 30 T cell receptor beta chains in this list originate from one sample, sequenced in a study of T cell clones after liver transplantation. TCRdb keeps only in-frame clones here, not all; method: immunoSEQ multiplex PCR. Of fewer than 80,000 clones in the sample, approximately 81% were seen once. Here the sequenced sample was CD4+ T cells from blood, taken roughly 50 months after liver transplant. The source is a human patient who received a liver transplant. A subset of T cells may come from the graft donor.

The CDR3 DNA reads TGTGCCAGCTCACGGGGACAGGGAATCACTGAAGCTTTCTTT. It codes for CASSRGQGITEAFF. The chain links TRBV18 to TRBJ1-1; 9 bases are shared with TRBD1. Germline CDR1 is KGHSH and CDR2 is LQKENI. The trim removed 4 bases at V and 4 bases at J, leaving 4 bases unmatched. The CDR3 has 14 amino acids.

This clone was recorded only once. J is TRBJ2-7 and V is TRBV28, with D unresolved. V dropped 5 bases and J dropped 7 bases, with 15 bases sitting between them. CDR3 length equals 13 residues. Germline assignment: CDR1 MDHEN and CDR2 SYDVKM. The CDR3 is CASSPPRSREQYF. CDR3 in DNA: TGTGCCAGCAGTCCCCCCCGTTCCAGGGAGCAGTACTTC.

This sequence joins TRBV19 and TRBJ1-4; D uncertain. This CDR3 is 16 amino acids long. The germline gives CDR1 LNHDA, CDR2 SQIVND (reference sequence). Trimming removed 6 bases from V and 0 bases from J, with 14 bases in between. The CDR3 DNA follows: TGTGCCAGTAGAATTCGACTGGACGCAACTAATGAAAAACTGTTTTTT. Translation gives CASRIRLDATNEKLFF. The complete variable domain, with remaining parts taken from reference TRBV19 and TRBJ1-4, reads DGGITQSPKYLFRKEGQNVTLSCEQNLNHDAMYWYRQDPGQGLRLIYYSQIVNDFQKGDIAEGYSVSREKKESFPLTVTSAQKNPTAFYLCASRIRLDATNEKLFFGSGTQLSVL.

V is TRBV6-6 and J is TRBJ2-1, with 12 bases matching TRBD2. This CDR3 comprises 15 residues. Unmatched junction bases numbered 7, after V lost 6 bases and J lost 7 bases. Germline V gives CDR1 MNHNY, CDR2 SVGAGI (reference sequence). CDR3 loop: CASSRLAGVPNEQFF. CDR3 DNA sequence: TGTGCCAGCAGCCGACTAGCGGGAGTTCCAAATGAGCAGTTCTTC.

The DNA for the CDR3 is TGCGCCAGCAGCTCCCAGGACTGGCGGGAGACCCAGTACTTC. Translating gives CASSSQDWRETQYF. This rearrangement joins TRBV5-1 to TRBJ2-5, with D perhaps matching TRBD2 (5 bases). V was clipped by 3 bases and J by 5 bases, with 14 bases between them. This CDR3 comprises 14 residues. Germline assignment: CDR1 SGHRS and CDR2 YFSETQ.

The chain couples TRBV11-3 to TRBJ2-3, with 10 bases lining up with TRBD1. V lost 5 bases to trimming and J lost 1 base; unmatched junction nucleotides: 9. Germline V lookup: CDR1 SGHNT, CDR2 YENEEA. The CDR3 runs to 17 residues. The CDR3 sequence is CASSLGRTGGGTDTQYF. DNA of the CDR3: TGTGCCAGCAGCCTTGGAAGGACAGGGGGTGGCACAGATACGCAGTATTTT.

The chain links TRBV7-2 to TRBJ1-1; D possibly corresponds to TRBD1 (6 bases). Trimming pared 5 bases from V and 5 bases from J, leaving 9 bases between. The CDR3 contains 12 residues. CDR1 and CDR2 from the germline V gene are SGHTA and FQGNSA. This chain's CDR3 is CASSPTGTEAFF. CDR3 sequence (DNA): TGTGCCAGCAGCCCTACAGGGACTGAAGCTTTCTTT. The full variable domain, in which reference TRBV7-2 and TRBJ1-1 provide the parts outside the CDR3, is GAGVSQSPSNKVTEKGKDVELRCDPISGHTALYWYRQSLGQGLEFLIYFQGNSAPDKSGLPSDRFSAERTGGSVSTLTIQRTQQEDSAVYLCASSPTGTEAFFGQGTRLTVV.

V usage is TRBV7-9 and J usage is TRBJ2-5; TRBD1 agrees at 10 bases. V gave up 1 base and J gave up 7 bases; unmatched junction bases: 6. Germline V CDR1 and CDR2: SEHNR, FQNEAQ (reference sequence). There are 15 residues in the CDR3. CDR3 in amino acids: CASSLDSGQGGTQYF. CDR3 DNA sequence: TGTGCCAGCAGCTTAGACTCCGGACAGGGGGGGACCCAGTACTTC.

This clone was picked up many times. The J gene is TRBJ1-4, the V gene TRBV30; D is ambiguous. From germline, CDR1 is GTSNPN and CDR2 SVGIG (reference sequence). V was pared by 2 bases and J by 4 bases, with 8 bases between. The CDR3 runs to 13 residues. CDR3 residues: CAWSPNGNEKLFF. In DNA, the CDR3 is TGTGCCTGGAGTCCCAACGGTAATGAAAAACTGTTTTTT.

The genes are TRBV15 and TRBJ2-7; no clear D gene. V shed 1 base and J shed 2 bases, with 6 bases lying between them. CDR3 length: 13 amino acids. CDR1 is LNHNV and CDR2 is YYDKDF in the germline V gene (reference sequence). In nucleotides, the CDR3 is TGTGCCACCAGCAGAGTTCAGGCCTACGAGCAGTACTTC. It yields the protein CATSRVQAYEQYF.

This clone has a single count. The rearrangement joins TRBV11-2 to TRBJ2-5, with D unresolved. In germline, CDR1 is SGHAT, CDR2 FQNNGV. This CDR3 contains 13 residues. Trimming shortened V by 1 base and J by 5 bases, and 8 bases separated the two germline ends. The CDR3 protein is CASSLVGLETQYF. As DNA, the CDR3 is TGTGCCAGCAGCTTAGTCGGCCTGGAGACCCAGTACTTC.

The chain joins TRBV19 to TRBJ2-7; 9 bases line up with TRBD1. The CDR3 totals 15 residues. CDR1 and CDR2 from the germline V gene are LNHDA and SQIVND (reference sequence). V lost 6 bases, J lost 2 bases, and 8 bases stayed unmatched. The CDR3 DNA reads TGTGCCAGTAGCCGAAAGGGGACAGGGCCCTACGAGCAGTACTTC. It codes for CASSRKGTGPYEQYF.

V and J are TRBV5-1 and TRBJ2-3; TRBD2 is a possible D gene (6 bases). The germline V gene encodes CDR1 SGHRS and CDR2 YFSETQ. There are 14 residues in the CDR3. V was clipped by 3 bases and J by 6 bases, with 14 bases between them. This CDR3 is CASSSMIGGDTQYF. CDR3 DNA sequence: TGCGCCAGCAGCTCCATGATTGGAGGGGATACGCAGTATTTT.

In this sample, this clone turned up once. The CDR3: CASSLDRPLTQTQETQYF. CDR3 DNA sequence: TGTGCCAGCAGCTTAGACCGACCTCTGACGCAGACCCAAGAGACCCAGTACTTC. The chain has TRBV7-2 and TRBJ2-5; D remains ambiguous. The CDR3 covers 18 residues. Germline loops: CDR1 SGHTA, CDR2 FQGNSA. The ends were cut back, 1 base at V and 1 base at J, with 19 bases in the middle.

This chain uses TRBV7-2 with TRBJ1-4, with D unclear. Trimming pared 2 bases from V and 8 bases from J, leaving 15 bases between. This CDR3 spans 15 amino acids. Per the germline V gene, CDR1 is SGHTA and CDR2 is FQGNSA. In DNA form, the CDR3 reads TGTGCCAGCAGCTTAAATTCGGGGTTTAGCGAAAAACTGTTTTTT. This encodes CASSLNSGFSEKLFF. Variable domain in full (rest from reference TRBV7-2 and TRBJ1-4): GAGVSQSPSNKVTEKGKDVELRCDPISGHTALYWYRQSLGQGLEFLIYFQGNSAPDKSGLPSDRFSAERTGGSVSTLTIQRTQQEDSAVYLCASSLNSGFSEKLFFGSGTQLSVL.

This CDR3 reads CASSLQINQPQHF. CDR3 bases: TGTGCCAGCAGCCTTCAAATAAATCAGCCCCAGCATTTT. The V and J genes are TRBV27 and TRBJ1-5; D call uncertain. V lost 6 bases to trimming and J lost 4 bases, with 10 bases between them. This CDR3 comprises 13 residues. The germline V gene has CDR1 MNHEY and CDR2 SMNVEV (reference sequence).

The chain uses TRBV12-5 and TRBJ2-1, with a possible D match to TRBD2 (6 bases). This CDR3 contains 15 residues. CDR1 and CDR2 (germline): LGHNT, FRNRAP. Trimming removed 7 bases from V and 8 bases from J, with 21 bases in between. CDR3 residues: CASDGGSYNHDEQFF. The CDR3 bases are TGTGCTAGTGACGGGGGATCATATAATCACGATGAGCAGTTCTTC.

This chain connects TRBV6-6 to TRBJ1-2; 9 bases line up with TRBD1. After removal of 5 bases from V and 8 bases from J, the junction contained 12 bases not matched to a gene. The CDR3 is 15 amino acids. The germline CDR1 and CDR2 sequences are MNHNY and SVGAGI (reference sequence). This chain's CDR3 is CASSDMTGGVEGYTF. The CDR3 coding sequence is TGTGCCAGCAGTGACATGACAGGGGGGGTGGAGGGCTACACCTTC.

CDR3 region: CASSFWSSGRCTDTQYF. CDR3 nucleotide sequence: TGTGCCAGCAGTTTTTGGAGTAGCGGGAGGTGCACAGATACGCAGTATTTT. This sequence joins TRBV28 and TRBJ2-3; 10 bases map to TRBD2. This CDR3 is built from 17 residues. Germline V gene sequence: CDR1 MDHEN, CDR2 SYDVKM. V lost 3 bases and J lost 1; bases outside the gene matches: 7.

This rearrangement joins TRBV4-2 to TRBJ2-2, with D perhaps TRBD1 or TRBD2 (5 bases each). Germline-derived CDR1 and CDR2 are LGHNA and YNFKEQ. V lost 2 bases and J lost 6, with 10 bases in between. This CDR3 is built from 14 residues. The CDR3 coding sequence is TGTGCCAGCAGCCAAACGCAGGGAGCCGGGGAGCTGTTTTTT. Amino acids: CASSQTQGAGELFF.

The chain combines TRBV4-1 with TRBJ1-1; D may be TRBD1 (5 bases). This CDR3 comprises 16 residues. The ends were cut back, 2 bases at V and 11 bases at J, with 24 bases in the middle. CDR1 MGHRA and CDR2 YSYEKL come from the germline V gene. The CDR3 DNA reads TGCGCCAGCAGCCAAATTGGCAGGGTTCCAGAACGAATGGCTTTCTTT. Encoded protein: CASSQIGRVPERMAFF.

The chain is built from TRBV7-2 and TRBJ1-1; maybe TRBD1 (6 bases). CDR1 and CDR2 from the germline V gene are SGHTA and FQGNSA. Trimming left V 8 bases short and J 4 bases short, with 20 bases between. The CDR3 loop spans 15 amino acids. In DNA form, the CDR3 reads TGTGCCAGCGGCCGACAGGCCGATATAGGCACTGAAGCTTTCTTT. It codes for CASGRQADIGTEAFF.

V usage is TRBV15 and J usage is TRBJ2-5; 13 bases match TRBD2. The V and J ends lost 1 base and 7 bases, in that order; junction bases with no gene match: 3. Germline V gives CDR1 LNHNV, CDR2 YYDKDF (reference sequence). The CDR3 consists of 15 residues. CDR3 in DNA: TGTGCCACCAGCAGAGGACTAGCGGGAGGTACGACCCAGTACTTC. Translation: CATSRGLAGGTTQYF.

The J gene is TRBJ1-2, the V gene TRBV5-6; 8 bases fit TRBD1. J lost 8 bases, V lost 5 bases, and 11 bases had no gene match. The CDR3 spans 14 residues. Germline CDR1 is SGHDT and CDR2 is YYEEEE. CDR3 DNA sequence: TGTGCCAGCAGGTCGGGACAGGCCAAAGGGGGCTACACCTTC. It is translated as CASRSGQAKGGYTF.

V and J are TRBV6-5 and TRBJ1-4; D is ambiguous. CDR3 length: 14 residues. Germline V CDR1 and CDR2: MNHEY, SVGAGI. With 7 bases removed from V and 0 bases from J, the gap between germline ends came to 9 bases. This CDR3 reads CASTLDATNEKLFF. The CDR3 DNA is TGTGCCAGCACCTTAGATGCAACTAATGAAAAACTGTTTTTT.

This chain connects TRBV19 to TRBJ1-2; TRBD1 might be the D (6 bases). V lost 7 bases to trimming and J lost 8 bases, with 14 bases between them. This CDR3 is 12 amino acids long. Germline V CDR1 and CDR2: LNHDA, SQIVND (reference sequence). This CDR3 reads CASNDRTRGYTF. CDR3 nucleotides: TGTGCCAGTAATGACAGGACCCGGGGCTACACCTTC.

The V gene is TRBV4-3, the J gene TRBJ2-2, with D hard to call. The germline CDR1 and CDR2 sequences are LGHNA and YSLEER. The CDR3 contains 15 residues. The V end lost 1 base, the J end lost 0 bases, and 6 bases lay between the germline ends. CDR3 coding DNA: TGCGCCAGCAGCCAAGGGGGATCGAACACCGGGGAGCTGTTTTTT. Its protein is CASSQGGSNTGELFF.

The chain is built from TRBV2 and TRBJ2-2, with D perhaps matching TRBD1 (5 bases). The CDR3 runs 14 residues. Deletions cut 6 bases from V and 1 base from J, with 9 bases between. Germline CDR1 and CDR2: SNHLY and FYNNEI. The CDR3 DNA sequence: TGTGCCAGCAGGGGCGGACAGAACACCGGGGAGCTGTTTTTT. It encodes CASRGGQNTGELFF.

This sequence joins TRBV28 and TRBJ1-5; no reliable D call. CDR1 and CDR2 (germline): MDHEN, SYDVKM. The V end lost 5 bases, the J end lost 5 bases, and 19 bases lay between the germline ends. This CDR3 is 16 amino acids long. The CDR3 DNA follows: TGTGCCAGCAGTCTAGCCGGGGTCCCCCTTCATCAGCCCCAGCATTTT. This gives the protein CASSLAGVPLHQPQHF.

The chain links TRBV12-2 to TRBJ2-7. TRBV12-2 is described as a pseudogene. There are 10 residues in the CDR3. CDR3 DNA: TGTGCACTTATGAACTACGAGCAGTACTTC. Protein sequence: CALMNYEQYF.